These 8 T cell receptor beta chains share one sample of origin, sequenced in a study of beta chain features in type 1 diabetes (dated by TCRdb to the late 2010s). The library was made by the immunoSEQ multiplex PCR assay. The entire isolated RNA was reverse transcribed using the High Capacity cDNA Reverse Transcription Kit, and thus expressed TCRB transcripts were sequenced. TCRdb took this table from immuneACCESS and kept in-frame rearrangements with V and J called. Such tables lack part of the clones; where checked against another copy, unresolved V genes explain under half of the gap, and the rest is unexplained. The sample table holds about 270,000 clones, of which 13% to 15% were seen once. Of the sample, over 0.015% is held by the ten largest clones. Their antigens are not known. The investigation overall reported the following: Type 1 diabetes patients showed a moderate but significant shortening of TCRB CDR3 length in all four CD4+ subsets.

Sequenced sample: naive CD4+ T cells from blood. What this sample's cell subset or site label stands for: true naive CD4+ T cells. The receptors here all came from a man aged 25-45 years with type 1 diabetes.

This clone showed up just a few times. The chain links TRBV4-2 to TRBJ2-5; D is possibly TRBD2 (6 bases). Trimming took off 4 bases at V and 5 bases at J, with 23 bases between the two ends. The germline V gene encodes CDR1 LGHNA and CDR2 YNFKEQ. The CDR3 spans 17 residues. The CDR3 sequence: CASSPDLISGPRETQYF. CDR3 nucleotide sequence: TGTGCCAGCAGCCCGGATTTGATTAGCGGCCCTAGGGAGACCCAGTACTTC.

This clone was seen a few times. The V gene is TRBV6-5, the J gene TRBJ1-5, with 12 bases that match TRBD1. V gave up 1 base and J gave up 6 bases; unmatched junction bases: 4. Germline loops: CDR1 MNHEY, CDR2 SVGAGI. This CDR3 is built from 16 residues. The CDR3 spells CASSYYGTGGLQPQHF. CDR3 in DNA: TGTGCCAGCAGTTACTACGGGACAGGGGGCCTTCAGCCCCAGCATTTT.

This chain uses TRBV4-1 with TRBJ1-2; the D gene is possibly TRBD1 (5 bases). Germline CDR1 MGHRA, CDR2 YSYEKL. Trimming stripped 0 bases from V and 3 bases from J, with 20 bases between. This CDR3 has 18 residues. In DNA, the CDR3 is TGCGCCAGCAGCCAAGATTCGGGGGTAGGACTGAGGGACTATGGCTACACCTTC. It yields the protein CASSQDSGVGLRDYGYTF.

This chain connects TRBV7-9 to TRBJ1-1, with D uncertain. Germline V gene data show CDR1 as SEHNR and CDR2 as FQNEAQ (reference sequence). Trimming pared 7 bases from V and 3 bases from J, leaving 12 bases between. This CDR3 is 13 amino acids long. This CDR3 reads CASTSFVDTEAFF. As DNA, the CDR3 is TGTGCCAGCACCTCATTCGTAGACACTGAAGCTTTCTTT.

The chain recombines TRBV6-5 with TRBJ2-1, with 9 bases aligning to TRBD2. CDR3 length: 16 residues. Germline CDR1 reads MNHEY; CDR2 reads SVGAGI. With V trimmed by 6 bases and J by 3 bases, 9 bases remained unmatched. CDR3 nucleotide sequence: TGTGCCAGCAGCTACGGGGGACTAGCCCTCTACAATGAGCAGTTCTTC. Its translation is CASSYGGLALYNEQFF.

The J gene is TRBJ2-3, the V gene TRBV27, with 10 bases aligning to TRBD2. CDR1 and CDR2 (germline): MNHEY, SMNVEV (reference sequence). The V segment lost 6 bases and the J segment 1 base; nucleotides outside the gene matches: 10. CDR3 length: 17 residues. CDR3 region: CASSGAPGTSGTDTQYF. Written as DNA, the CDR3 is TGTGCCAGCAGCGGGGCCCCAGGGACTAGCGGCACAGATACGCAGTATTTT.

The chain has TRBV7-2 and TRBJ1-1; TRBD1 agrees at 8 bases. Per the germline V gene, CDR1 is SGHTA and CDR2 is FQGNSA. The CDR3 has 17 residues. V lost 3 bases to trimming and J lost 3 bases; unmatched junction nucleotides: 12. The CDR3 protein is CASSFTGTGNYYTEAFF. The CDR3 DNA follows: TGTGCCAGCAGCTTTACCGGGACAGGAAATTACTACACTGAAGCTTTCTTT.

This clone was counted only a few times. The CDR3 nucleotides are TGTGCCTGGGCCCCGGGACAGGGTAGAGCTTTCTTT. Protein sequence: CAWAPGQGRAFF. The rearrangement joins TRBV30 to TRBJ1-1, with 9 bases fitting TRBD1. CDR1 and CDR2 from the germline V gene are GTSNPN and SVGIG (reference sequence). CDR3 length: 12 residues. The ends lost 5 bases at V and 10 bases at J; junction bases unmatched: 8.